This T cell receptor (beta chain) was observed in a study of cytomegalovirus exposure and HLA in healthy donors. The germline CDR1 and CDR2 sequences are SGHTA and FQGTGA. V lost 2 bases, J lost 1 base, and 3 bases stayed unmatched. The CDR3 runs 15 residues. A multiplex PCR was run with 60 Vbeta primers and 13 Jbeta primers. The protocol was immunoSEQ multiplex PCR, while the TCRdb copy is restricted to in-frame clones and leaves out a portion. The sample has under 150,000 clones; roughly four fifths are singletons. This chain connects TRBV7-3 to TRBJ1-2, with 8 bases that match TRBD1. The receptor's source is a woman in her forties or fifties in good health and CMV-seronegative. The material sequenced was PBMCs. CDR3 loop: CASSLQTGDNYGYTF. CDR3 bases: TGTGCCAGCAGCTTACAGACAGGGGATAACTATGGCTACACCTTC.